One T cell receptor beta chain is described in this entry. Its specificity is unknown. Germline lookup yields CDR1 SEHNR and CDR2 FQNEAQ (reference sequence). V was cut by 2 bases and J by 6 bases, with 16 bases left in between. The length of the CDR3 is 16 residues. These data belong to a study of regulatory T cells in long-lasting Graves disease. Overall study results and limits: Thyroid tissue went unstudied; only peripheral blood was examined.

Regarding time point: newly diagnosed GD, antithyroid drugs for less than 3 months. PBMCs were the source of the RNA used for TCR sequencing. In building TCR beta libraries, iRepertoire HTBI primers were used together with Arm-PCR of CDR3 regions. TCRdb used MiXCR to reprocess the multiplex PCR reads, holding one entry per CDR3 protein. The table has about 420,000 distinct CDR3 sequences, 15% to 20% seen once. The data also belong to a second study, concerning T cells in Graves' hyperthyroidism and ophthalmopathy. From that second work: When ophthalmopathy did not progress within 18 months, Graves' hyperthyroidism was considered stable. Recently diagnosed hyperthyroidism of less than 2 months' duration affected patients aged 18 to 65. Clinical symptoms, serum thyroxine, TRAb, thyroid ultrasound and orbital computed tomography established diagnosis.

The chain couples TRBV7-9 to TRBJ2-2; D may be TRBD1 (6 bases). The origin of this receptor is a woman between 18 and 30 years old with Graves disease. The sample here was peripheral blood mononuclear cells (PBMCs), taken at new diagnosis, from a patient treated with antithyroid drugs. CDR3 residues: CASSLPLGATAGELFF. The CDR3 coding sequence is TGTGCCAGCAGCTTACCCTTGGGGGCCACGGCCGGGGAGCTGTTTTTT.